This T cell receptor (beta chain) is from a study of shared clonotypes between healthy human individuals. The data were produced by immunoSEQ multiplex PCR, yet TCRdb's version contains in-frame clones alone and is incomplete. The sample lists around 980,000 clones, approximately 80% occurring once. CDR1 and CDR2 from the germline V gene are SGHAT and FQNNGV. Trimming removed 1 base at V and 7 bases at J, with 11 bases between. CDR3 length equals 13 residues. V usage is TRBV11-2 and J usage is TRBJ2-7; D not resolved. The sequenced sample was memory CD4+ T cells from PBMCs. The subset: CD45RA-negative fraction. This sequence originates from a man aged 18 to 30 in good health. Some clones in this sample may be carry-over from other donors' samples. The CDR3 loop reads CASSLAPAREQYF. For the CDR3, the DNA is TGTGCCAGCAGCTTAGCCCCAGCGAGGGAGCAGTACTTC.